Listed here are 27 T cell receptor beta chains from one sample, sequenced in a study of OX40 agonist ivuxolimab in advanced cancers. The method was immunoSEQ multiplex PCR; TCRdb's version includes in-frame clones alone and lacks a portion of them. In the table there are 92,000 or so clones, under 90% of which are singletons. The sample here was CD4+ or CD8+ T cells sorted from blood, taken in a trial of the OX40 agonist ivuxolimab. The origin of the receptors is an adult with an advanced solid tumor such as melanoma, head and neck, liver or kidney cancer.

The J gene is TRBJ1-6, the V gene TRBV2; D remains ambiguous. This CDR3 has 14 amino acids. Germline V gives CDR1 SNHLY, CDR2 FYNNEI. The V gene lost 4 bases and the J gene lost 9 bases, with 13 bases spanning the gap. CDR3 amino acids: CASSGGDTASPLHF. CDR3 bases: TGTGCCAGCAGTGGAGGAGATACGGCTTCACCCCTCCACTTT.

This clone was counted only a few times. The chain has TRBV18 and TRBJ2-7; TRBD1 or TRBD2 may be the D gene (5 bases each). There are 15 residues in the CDR3. Germline V gene lookup returns CDR1 KGHSH and CDR2 LQKENI. V was pared by 3 bases and J by 3 bases, with 15 bases between. CDR3 sequence: CASSPGTGSRYEQYF. CDR3 sequence (DNA): TGTGCCAGCTCACCGGGGACGGGGAGTCGCTACGAGCAGTACTTC.

This chain joins TRBV27 and TRBJ2-1; a possible D gene is TRBD2 (5 bases). The CDR3 extends over 12 amino acids. Trimming cost V 3 bases and J 6 bases, with 6 bases left between them. The germline V gene has CDR1 MNHEY and CDR2 SMNVEV (reference sequence). CDR3 nucleotide sequence: TGTGCCAGCAGTTTTCGGGGCAATGAGCAGTTCTTC. Translation gives CASSFRGNEQFF.

The J gene is TRBJ2-5, the V gene TRBV11-2, with D maybe TRBD2 (6 bases). The DNA matches TRBJ2-7 better at its end, which makes the J call doubtful. The CDR3 has 15 residues. Germline loops: CDR1 SGHAT, CDR2 FQNNGV. For the CDR3, the DNA is TGTGCCAGCAGTCGTCCGGGACTTTACTCCTACGAGCAGTACTTC. It specifies CASSRPGLYSYEQYF.

The rearrangement joins TRBV30 to TRBJ1-1; a weak D match, TRBD1 (5 bases). This CDR3 has 13 residues. Trimming shortened V by 3 bases and J by 0 bases, and 8 bases separated the two germline ends. Looked up from germline, CDR1 is GTSNPN and CDR2 is SVGIG (reference sequence). CDR3 in DNA: TGTGCCTGGAGCAGACAGTTGAACACTGAAGCTTTCTTT. Protein product: CAWSRQLNTEAFF.

The chain has TRBV11-2 and TRBJ2-5; 8 nucleotides agree with TRBD1. CDR1 SGHAT and CDR2 FQNNGV come from the germline V gene. Trimming cost V 2 bases and J 5 bases; bases outside gene matches: 7. This CDR3 is built from 15 residues. CDR3: CASSLTDRASETQYF. CDR3 bases: TGTGCCAGCAGCTTAACGGACAGGGCGAGTGAGACCCAGTACTTC.

The table lists this clone with many counts. CDR3 sequence (DNA): TGTGCCAGTACTCTCCCGGGCGTGGGGACTGAAGCTTTCTTT. Residues: CASTLPGVGTEAFF. This chain connects TRBV19 to TRBJ1-1; no reliable D call. The CDR3 spans 14 residues. From germline, CDR1 is LNHDA and CDR2 SQIVND (reference sequence). V was clipped by 7 bases and J by 5 bases, with 17 bases between them.

V usage is TRBV2 and J usage is TRBJ1-2, with D unclear. The CDR3 totals 13 residues. V was pared by 9 bases and J by 3 bases, with 14 bases between. Germline V gene lookup returns CDR1 SNHLY and CDR2 FYNNEI. In DNA form, the CDR3 reads TGTGCCAGTAAAGGTAGTGGAGACTATGGCTACACCTTC. This codes for CASKGSGDYGYTF.

The CDR3 nucleotides are TGTGCCATCAGGGAATCTTCGTCCGAGCAGTACTTC. Amino acid sequence: CAIRESSSEQYF. This sequence joins TRBV10-3 and TRBJ2-7; no definite D call. CDR1 and CDR2 from the germline V gene are ENHRY and SYGVKD. The V and J ends lost 6 bases and 6 bases respectively, with 12 bases between them. This CDR3 spans 12 amino acids.

The chain uses TRBV7-2 and TRBJ2-7, with TRBD2 matching 11 bases. The germline V gene encodes CDR1 SGHTA and CDR2 FQGNSA. The CDR3 covers 15 residues. V shed 5 bases and J 2 bases; nucleotides not matched to a gene: 5. CDR3 coding DNA: TGTGCCAGCAGCCGTCTAGCGGGAGGACCCTACGAGCAGTACTTC. Encoded protein: CASSRLAGGPYEQYF.

The rearrangement links TRBV4-3 to TRBJ1-6; 10 positions match TRBD1. CDR3 size: 15 residues. CDR1 and CDR2 from the germline V gene are LGHNA and YSLEER. Losses at the gene ends were 3 bases for V and 7 bases for J; bases not matched to a gene: 3. The CDR3 loop reads CASSHGTGVNSPLHF. As DNA, the CDR3 is TGCGCCAGCAGCCACGGGACAGGGGTGAATTCACCCCTCCACTTT.

CDR3 protein: CASSPGYNEQFF. The CDR3 nucleotides read TGTGCCAGCAGCCCTGGGTACAATGAGCAGTTCTTC. The genes are TRBV7-9 and TRBJ2-1, with D unresolved. V lost 5 bases to trimming and J lost 4 bases, with 6 bases between them. Germline V gives CDR1 SEHNR, CDR2 FQNEAQ (reference sequence). The CDR3 extends over 12 amino acids.

The genes are TRBV6-6 and TRBJ2-6; no firm D call. The germline V and J ends were trimmed by 2 bases and 4 bases, with 6 bases remaining between them. Germline V gene sequence: CDR1 MNHNY, CDR2 SVGAGI (reference sequence). The CDR3 has 14 residues. CDR3 protein: CASSYRRGANVLTF. DNA for the CDR3: TGTGCCAGCAGTTACCGCCGCGGGGCCAACGTCCTGACTTTC.

This clone was counted between two and nine times. The rearrangement joins TRBV5-1 to TRBJ2-1; TRBD2 might be the D (6 bases). V was trimmed by 4 bases and J by 2 bases, leaving 16 bases between them. Germline CDR1 reads SGHRS; CDR2 reads YFSETQ. The CDR3 has 16 amino acids. CDR3: CASSNGGGGAYNEQFF. The CDR3 DNA reads TGCGCCAGCAGCAATGGGGGAGGCGGGGCCTACAATGAGCAGTTCTTC.

The J gene is TRBJ1-1, the V gene TRBV6-1; D uncertain. V lost 0 bases and J 6 bases, leaving 11 bases between the germline ends. The germline V gene encodes CDR1 MNHNS and CDR2 SASEGT. The CDR3 contains 14 residues. The CDR3 here is CASSEALSPPEAFF. The CDR3 DNA is TGTGCCAGCAGTGAAGCGCTCTCACCCCCTGAAGCTTTCTTT.

V and J are TRBV2 and TRBJ1-4, with D perhaps TRBD1 (6 bases). The CDR3 totals 15 residues. CDR1 and CDR2 (germline): SNHLY, FYNNEI. V lost 2 bases and J 8 bases, leaving 15 bases between the germline ends. The CDR3 DNA reads as TGTGCCAGCAGTGAATCTGGGTCCCAGGGGGAAAAACTGTTTTTT. Translated: CASSESGSQGEKLFF.

This sequence joins TRBV2 and TRBJ2-7; D is ambiguous. Germline lookup yields CDR1 SNHLY and CDR2 FYNNEI. Between the trimmed V and J ends, which lost 5 bases and 6 bases, there was a span of 8 bases. This CDR3 is built from 11 residues. The CDR3 DNA is TGTGCCAGCAGTAGGGAAGGCGAGCAGTACTTC. Residues: CASSREGEQYF.

The chain joins TRBV29-1 to TRBJ2-5; D unclear. The J call may be incorrect, as the DNA end agrees better with TRBJ2-7. The germline V gene encodes CDR1 SQVTM and CDR2 ANQGSEA. This CDR3 is built from 13 residues. In DNA, the CDR3 is TGCAGCGTTCTCCAGGATGCATCCTACGAGCAGTACTTC. This translates into CSVLQDASYEQYF.

The CDR3 region has the DNA TGTGCCAGCAGCCCAACTCCAGGGTCTAACTATGGCTACACCTTC. Amino acid sequence: CASSPTPGSNYGYTF. The rearrangement uses TRBV9 and TRBJ1-2, with D tentatively TRBD1 (5 bases). Trimming pared 4 bases from V and 0 bases from J, leaving 13 bases between. The CDR3 extends over 15 amino acids. Germline loops: CDR1 SGDLS, CDR2 YYNGEE. Combining the CDR3 with reference TRBV9 and TRBJ1-2 gives the whole variable domain DSGVTQTPKHLITATGQRVTLRCSPRSGDLSVYWYQQSLDQGLQFLIQYYNGEERAKGNILERFSAQQFPDLHSELNLSSLELGDSALYFCASSPTPGSNYGYTFGSGTRLTVV.

The chain is built from TRBV6-6 and TRBJ2-7; 9 bases align to TRBD2. V shed 4 bases, J shed 2 bases, and the junction held 6 bases outside the gene matches. The V gene's germline CDR1 is MNHNY and CDR2 SVGAGI (reference sequence). The CDR3 length is 15 residues. The chain's CDR3 is CASSLRASGTYEQYF. CDR3 nucleotide sequence: TGTGCCAGCAGTTTAAGGGCTAGCGGGACCTACGAGCAGTACTTC.

This rearrangement joins TRBV7-9 to TRBJ2-7; D may be TRBD2 (6 bases). The CDR3 consists of 17 residues. Germline V gene data show CDR1 as SEHNR and CDR2 as FQNEAQ (reference sequence). Trimming removed 1 base at V and 0 bases at J, with 16 bases between. The CDR3 DNA is TGTGCCAGCAGCTTAGGGGTGCGGGACCCACACTCCTACGAGCAGTACTTC. Translated: CASSLGVRDPHSYEQYF.

The chain is built from TRBV2 and TRBJ1-2; TRBD1 might be the D (6 bases). This CDR3 is built from 13 residues. Between the trimmed V and J ends, which lost 8 bases and 8 bases, there was a span of 18 bases. Germline loops: CDR1 SNHLY, CDR2 FYNNEI. The CDR3 reads CASVAETGSGYTF. For the CDR3, the DNA is TGTGCCAGCGTAGCCGAAACAGGGAGCGGCTACACCTTC.

The chain uses TRBV5-6 and TRBJ1-5, with TRBD1 matching over 8 bases. V trimming: 1 base; J trimming: 9 bases; junction bases outside the gene matches: 12. Looked up from germline, CDR1 is SGHDT and CDR2 is YYEEEE. CDR3 length: 16 amino acids. The CDR3 DNA follows: TGTGCCAGCAGCTTGTGGTGGGAGCAGGGGGCTTTGCCCCAGCATTTT. Its translation: CASSLWWEQGALPQHF. The variable domain in full, completed from reference TRBV5-6 and TRBJ1-5, reads DAGVTQSPTHLIKTRGQQVTLRCSPKSGHDTVSWYQQALGQGPQFIFQYYEEEERQRGNFPDRFSGHQFPNYSSELNVNALLLGDSALYLCASSLWWEQGALPQHFGDGTRLSIL.

The genes are TRBV12-5 and TRBJ1-1; D is possibly TRBD1 (5 bases). Germline V gene sequence: CDR1 LGHNT, CDR2 FRNRAP. Trimming removed 7 bases at V and 3 bases at J, with 12 bases between. The CDR3 is made up of 13 amino acids. CDR3 DNA sequence: TGTGCTAGTGCCCATAGGGGTCACACTGAAGCTTTCTTT. As protein: CASAHRGHTEAFF.

This clone came up once. V usage is TRBV10-2 and J usage is TRBJ1-3, with TRBD1 as a possible D gene (6 bases). The V and J ends lost 10 bases and 0 bases respectively, with 13 bases between them. Germline CDR1 WSHSY, CDR2 SAAADI. This CDR3 is built from 14 residues. The CDR3 nucleotides are TGCGCCACCTCGACAGGTACCTCTGGAAACACCATATATTTT. Its translation is CATSTGTSGNTIYF.

This clone was observed once. This chain links TRBV11-3 with TRBJ2-1; possible D gene TRBD2, 6 bases. Germline V gene data show CDR1 as SGHNT and CDR2 as YENEEA. V shed 4 bases and J shed 4 bases, with 26 bases lying between them. The CDR3 has 19 residues. CDR3 coding DNA: TGTGCCAGCAGCTGGGGATGGAGGGAAGGGGTAGTAGGGTACAATGAGCAGTTCTTC. Protein: CASSWGWREGVVGYNEQFF.

The J gene is TRBJ2-3, the V gene TRBV11-2; unclear D gene. Germline lookup yields CDR1 SGHAT and CDR2 FQNNGV. The CDR3 extends over 15 amino acids. V lost 1 base and J 3 bases, leaving 11 bases between the germline ends. The CDR3 DNA reads TGTGCCAGCAGCTTAGCTTCGAGGTGGACAGATACGCAGTATTTT. Protein sequence: CASSLASRWTDTQYF.